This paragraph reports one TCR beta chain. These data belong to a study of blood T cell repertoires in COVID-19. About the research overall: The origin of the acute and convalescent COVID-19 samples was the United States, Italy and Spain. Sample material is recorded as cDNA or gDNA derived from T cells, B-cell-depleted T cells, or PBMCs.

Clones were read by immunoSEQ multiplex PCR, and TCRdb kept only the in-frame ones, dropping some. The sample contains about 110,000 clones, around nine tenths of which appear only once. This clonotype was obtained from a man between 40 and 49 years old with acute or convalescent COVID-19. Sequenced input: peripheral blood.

The CDR3 DNA follows: TGCGCCAGCAGCCCGGGGGGATCCTACAATGAGCAGTTCTTC. Its translation: CASSPGGSYNEQFF. The chain recombines TRBV5-1 with TRBJ2-1, with 7 positions matching TRBD2. The germline V gene encodes CDR1 SGHRS and CDR2 YFSETQ. The CDR3 runs to 14 residues. V shed 4 bases, J shed 1 base, and the junction held 2 bases outside the gene matches.